The 20 T cell receptor beta chains below come from one sample, sequenced in a study of CD8+ T cells in alopecia areata. Extraction and reverse transcription of RNA yielded cDNA as the sequencing template. Clones were read by immunoSEQ multiplex PCR, and TCRdb kept only the in-frame ones, dropping some. The repertoire includes 200,000 to 250,000 clones, 50% to 60% of them detected once, and approximately 0.5% sits in the top ten. This material consisted of CD4+ T cells sorted from blood, taken at week 0. These receptor sequences come from a human donor with alopecia areata.

The rearrangement uses TRBV11-1 and TRBJ1-1, with no clear D. Trimming removed 5 bases at V and 0 bases at J, with 19 bases between. Looked up from germline, CDR1 is SGHAT and CDR2 is FQDESV (reference sequence). The CDR3 is 17 residues long. CDR3 in amino acids: CASSPWASRRMNTEAFF. The CDR3, as DNA: TGTGCCAGCAGCCCGTGGGCCAGCCGACGGATGAACACTGAAGCTTTCTTT.

The chain has TRBV18 and TRBJ2-5; TRBD1 matches at 7 bases. This CDR3 has 13 amino acids. Per the germline V gene, CDR1 is KGHSH and CDR2 is LQKENI. V trimming: 6 bases; J trimming: 3 bases; junction bases outside the gene matches: 4. CDR3 amino acids: CASSRDREETQYF. In DNA form, the CDR3 reads TGTGCCAGCTCCAGAGACAGGGAAGAGACCCAGTACTTC.

This clone was counted only a few times. This chain links TRBV29-1 with TRBJ1-1; D not certain. CDR1 and CDR2 (germline): SQVTM, ANQGSEA. The CDR3 contains 14 residues. Trimming stripped 5 bases from V and 0 bases from J, with 13 bases between. CDR3 DNA: TGCAGCGTTCAAACTGGCAGGTTGAACACTGAAGCTTTCTTT. It yields the protein CSVQTGRLNTEAFF.

V and J are TRBV6-5 and TRBJ2-1, with TRBD1 matching over 7 bases. Trimming at V came to 2 bases and at J to 3 bases, leaving 4 bases not matched to a gene. The CDR3 contains 15 residues. Germline lookup yields CDR1 MNHEY and CDR2 SVGAGI. CDR3 region: CASSYRGDSYNEQFF. CDR3 nucleotides: TGTGCCAGCAGTTACCGTGGGGACAGCTACAATGAGCAGTTCTTC.

The genes are TRBV9 and TRBJ2-3, with 10 bases that match TRBD2. After removal of 3 bases from V and 4 bases from J, the junction contained 11 bases not matched to a gene. The germline CDR1 and CDR2 sequences are SGDLS and YYNGEE. The CDR3 length is 17 residues. CDR3 loop: CASSAPLGTSVADTQYF. The CDR3 bases are TGTGCCAGCAGCGCCCCTCTGGGGACTAGCGTCGCAGATACGCAGTATTTT.

The chain recombines TRBV30 with TRBJ1-2, with D unclear. Germline lookup yields CDR1 GTSNPN and CDR2 SVGIG (reference sequence). This CDR3 has 12 residues. Trimming stripped 8 bases from V and 8 bases from J, with 18 bases between. CDR3 coding DNA: TGTGCCGTCTACGGGGAAGGGAGCGGCTACACCTTC. It codes for CAVYGEGSGYTF.

The V gene is TRBV6-5, the J gene TRBJ1-1, with TRBD1 identical over 9 bases. The CDR3 length is 13 residues. The V and J ends lost 5 bases and 5 bases, in that order; junction bases with no gene match: 3. In germline, CDR1 is MNHEY, CDR2 SVGAGI. The CDR3 reads CASSPQGATEAFF. CDR3 nucleotide sequence: TGTGCCAGCAGTCCACAGGGGGCTACTGAAGCTTTCTTT.

The rearrangement links TRBV30 to TRBJ1-2; maybe TRBD1 (5 bases). Germline values: CDR1 GTSNPN, CDR2 SVGIG (reference sequence). V shed 6 bases and J shed 7 bases, with 21 bases lying between them. The CDR3 consists of 14 residues. The CDR3 bases are TGTGCCTGTAGATCCAGGGTGGGTTCCTCTGGCTACACCTTC. Translation: CACRSRVGSSGYTF.

CDR3 protein: CASSMGAPRAFF. CDR3 bases: TGTGCCAGTAGTATGGGTGCGCCACGAGCTTTCTTT. The genes are TRBV19 and TRBJ1-1; D gene ambiguous. Trimming removed 3 bases at V and 10 bases at J, with 12 bases between. The V gene's germline CDR1 is LNHDA and CDR2 SQIVND (reference sequence). The CDR3 has 12 residues.

This clone was recorded only once. This sequence joins TRBV29-1 and TRBJ1-1; D is undetermined. Between the trimmed V and J ends, which lost 6 bases and 6 bases, there was a span of 20 bases. The germline gives CDR1 SQVTM, CDR2 ANQGSEA. The CDR3 has 14 residues. Here the CDR3 reads CSVILRVAISEAFF. Here the CDR3 DNA reads TGCAGCGTCATCCTTCGGGTAGCTATCTCTGAAGCTTTCTTT.

The chain employs TRBV30 and TRBJ2-5, with 9 bases identical to TRBD1. Per the germline V gene, CDR1 is GTSNPN and CDR2 is SVGIG (reference sequence). This CDR3 has 15 residues. The CDR3 reads CPNGQRTGARETQYF. CDR3 in DNA: TGTCCAAACGGGCAGCGGACAGGGGCTAGGGAGACCCAGTACTTC.

The CDR3 nucleotides read TGTGCCAGCAGTTCATCACAATCTAACTATGGCTACACCTTC. This translates into CASSSSQSNYGYTF. The chain has TRBV27 and TRBJ1-2; no firm D call. V lost 4 bases to trimming and J lost 0 bases, with 9 bases between them. The CDR3 covers 14 residues. CDR1 and CDR2 (germline): MNHEY, SMNVEV (reference sequence).

The chain couples TRBV2 to TRBJ2-7; D is possibly TRBD1 (5 bases). CDR1 is SNHLY, CDR2 FYNNEI, per germline. V lost 6 bases to trimming and J lost 2 bases, with 11 bases between them. The CDR3 extends over 13 amino acids. CDR3 in DNA: TGTGCCAGCAGGCCGGACAACCCCTACGAGCAGTACTTC. Translated: CASRPDNPYEQYF.

The V and J genes are TRBV2 and TRBJ2-5; D not resolved. V was pared by 2 bases and J by 2 bases, with 6 bases between. The CDR3 contains 13 residues. CDR1 and CDR2 from the germline V gene are SNHLY and FYNNEI. DNA for the CDR3: TGTGCCAGCAGTGAATTTGGGCAAGAGACCCAGTACTTC. This encodes CASSEFGQETQYF.

As regards this clone: At one of its ends the junction is not consistent with the germline gene, which may arise from a read error. V gene TRBV5-1 combines with J gene TRBJ2-1; 9 nucleotides match TRBD2. The length of the CDR3 is 13 residues. The germline V gene encodes CDR1 SGHRS and CDR2 YFSETQ. CDR3 nucleotide sequence: TGCGCCAGCAGCTCGTTAGCGGGGGCGCCGGCAGTCTTC. Translating gives CASSSLAGAPAVF. Supplemented by reference TRBV5-1 and TRBJ2-1, the full variable domain reads KAGVTQTPRYLIKTRGQQVTLSCSPISGHRSVSWYQQTPGQGLQFLFEYFSETQRNKGNFPGRFSGRQFSNSRSEMNVSTLELGDSALYLCASSSLAGAPAVFGPGTRLTVL.

This clone came up once. The chain is built from TRBV25-1 and TRBJ2-7; 10 nucleotides align to TRBD1. Germline loops: CDR1 MGHDK, CDR2 SYGVNS. With V trimmed by 1 base and J by 5 bases, 5 bases remained unmatched. This CDR3 comprises 15 residues. The CDR3 DNA follows: TGTGCCAGCAGTGAATGGGGACAGGGGAGACACGAGCAGTACTTC. Translation gives CASSEWGQGRHEQYF.

V is TRBV7-3 and J is TRBJ2-1; 13 bases align to TRBD2. Unmatched junction bases numbered 2, after V lost 5 bases and J lost 7 bases. This CDR3 is 14 amino acids long. The germline CDR1 and CDR2 sequences are SGHTA and FQGTGA. The CDR3 nucleotides are TGTGCCAGCAGCGAGACTAGCGGGAGGAATGAGCAGTTCTTC. Amino acids: CASSETSGRNEQFF.

The genes are TRBV7-3 and TRBJ2-3; D possibly uses TRBD1 or TRBD2 (5 bases each). The germline V and J ends were trimmed by 6 bases and 2 bases, with 6 bases remaining between them. The CDR3 sequence is 12 residues long. Germline lookup yields CDR1 SGHTA and CDR2 FQGTGA. CDR3 sequence (DNA): TGTGCCAGCAGGGGACCCACAGATACGCAGTATTTT. Its protein product is CASRGPTDTQYF.

This clone was counted ten times or more. The J gene is TRBJ2-1, the V gene TRBV30; tentative D call: TRBD2 (5 bases). Germline values: CDR1 GTSNPN, CDR2 SVGIG (reference sequence). V shed 2 bases and J shed 9 bases, with 17 bases lying between them. The CDR3 consists of 14 residues. Here the CDR3 DNA reads TGTGCCTGGAGTATAGGACCGGGGTTCGGTGAGCAGTTCTTC. Residues: CAWSIGPGFGEQFF.

V usage is TRBV11-2 and J usage is TRBJ2-3, with 7 positions matching TRBD1. Unmatched junction bases numbered 6, after V lost 1 base and J lost 2 bases. The CDR3 length is 16 residues. From germline, CDR1 is SGHAT and CDR2 FQNNGV. The CDR3 DNA reads TGTGCCAGCAGCTTAGCCATCGGGACAGACACAGATACGCAGTATTTT. Encoded protein: CASSLAIGTDTDTQYF.